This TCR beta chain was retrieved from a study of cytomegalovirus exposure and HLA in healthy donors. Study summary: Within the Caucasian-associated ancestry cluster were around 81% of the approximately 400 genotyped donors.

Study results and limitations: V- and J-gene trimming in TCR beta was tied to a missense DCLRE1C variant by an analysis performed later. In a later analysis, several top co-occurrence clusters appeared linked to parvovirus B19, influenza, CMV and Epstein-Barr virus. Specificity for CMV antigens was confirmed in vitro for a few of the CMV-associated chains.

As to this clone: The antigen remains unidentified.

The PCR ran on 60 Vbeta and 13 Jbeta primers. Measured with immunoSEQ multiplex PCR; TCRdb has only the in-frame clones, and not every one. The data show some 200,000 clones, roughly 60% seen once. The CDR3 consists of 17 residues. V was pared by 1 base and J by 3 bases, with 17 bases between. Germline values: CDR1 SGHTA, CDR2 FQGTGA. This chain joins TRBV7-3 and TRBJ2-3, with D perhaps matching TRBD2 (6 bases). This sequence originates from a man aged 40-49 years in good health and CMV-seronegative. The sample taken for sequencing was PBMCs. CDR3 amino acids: CASSLIGREARTDTQYF. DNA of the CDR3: TGTGCCAGCAGCTTAATAGGCAGGGAGGCGAGGACAGATACGCAGTATTTT.